This T cell receptor (beta chain) was captured in a study of PD-1 blockade in classical Hodgkin lymphoma (dated by TCRdb to about 2020). Regarding the research as a whole: Nivolumab dosing was 3 mg/kg intravenously every 2 weeks, continuing until either disease progression or unacceptable toxicity. The study used CyTOF and TCR beta sequencing to define a peripheral blood immune signature of response to PD-1 blockade in classical Hodgkin lymphoma.

The CDR3 runs 12 residues from the cysteine to the phenylalanine. Solely the CDR3 DNA is kept, with 36 bases framed from the first base. The CDR1 and CDR2 encoded by the germline V gene are ENHRY and SYGVKD. V is reduced by 0 bases and J by 4 bases, leaving a spacing of 3 bases between them. Results and caveats for the whole study, not just this receptor: Patients starting nivolumab less than 1 year after ASCT had lower diversity and were excluded from later analyses to avoid confounding by immune reconstitution. Only a single clinical trial cohort was studied, and what caused the repertoire differences, possibly disease activity or prior therapy, remained undefined. By C4D1, a significant rise was seen in CD4+ TCR diversity but not in CD8+ TCR diversity (p=0.0027 vs p=0.16), and the rise was most apparent among complete responders (p=0.02). Baseline diversity similar to that of newly diagnosed patients was observed in trial patients achieving complete response, whereas significantly lower diversity was observed in partial responders and progressors. Baseline TCR diversity was reported to be lower in newly diagnosed patients than in healthy donors, and even lower in relapsed/refractory patients.

The Qiagen DNeasy kit was used to extract genomic DNA from unsorted PBMCs and from the negatively selected CD4+ and CD8+ fractions. Using primers that anneal to V and J segments, immunoSEQ multiplex PCR amplified the TCR beta CDR3 regions. A synthetic immune receptor repertoire was used to minimize amplification bias, and any residual bias was removed computationally once sequencing was done. As for the original processing: Custom Python scripts were used to quantify repertoire diversity as the Shannon entropy index. The unsorted, CD4+ and CD8+ repertoires were each analyzed separately, with the exception of combined analyses, where CD4+ and CD8+ sequences were merged in silico. Clonal expansion was defined as a frequency increase of at least 2-fold after treatment compared with C1D1, and clones undetected at baseline were assigned a pseudocount of 0.5. Clones with 0 or 1 copy at C1D1 were classified as singleton clones, and clones with 2 or more copies were classified as non-singleton clones. Clones expanded in unsorted samples were assigned a CD4+, CD8+ or unknown annotation through matching of protein sequences in sorted samples from the same patient. Wilcoxon tests on paired samples were used to test changes in diversity from C1D1 to C4D1. The source is immuneACCESS, and TCRdb retained only in-frame sequences with V and J called. Part of the clones is not carried over; for the studies checked, unresolved V genes explain less than half of this, and the remainder is unexplained. The V and J calls and the clone size are those of that table, but D and trimming were determined from the DNA. This sample gives more than 90,000 clones in total; roughly 78% of them show up just once. The ten largest clones represent over 8% of the sample.

Of note for this clone: Its specific antigen is unknown. No much larger clonotype is one base removed from it; base qualities were not supplied.

Taken with the paper, the label for time point translates to: cycle 4 day 1 (C4D1), after about 6 weeks of nivolumab. Every trial patient had relapsed after autologous stem cell transplantation, and cohorts A, B and C differed in prior brentuximab vedotin exposure. The trial cohort comprised fewer than 65 patients with relapsed/refractory classical Hodgkin lymphoma whose best overall responses were complete response, partial response or progressive disease. Trial patients were treated with single-agent nivolumab in the multi-cohort phase II CheckMate 205 trial. An independent review committee assessed best overall response by applying the 2007 International Working Group response criteria. Trial PBMCs were collected immediately before nivolumab initiation (C1D1) and during therapy at cycle 2 day 1 and cycle 4 day 1. Peripheral blood was collected in 8 mL Vacutainer Cell Preparation Tubes, from which PBMCs were isolated by centrifugation and then cryopreserved.

This specimen consisted of peripheral blood mononuclear cells (PBMCs), obtained before the fourth cycle of nivolumab. Rearrangement joined TRBV10-3 to TRBJ1-1; the D gene lacks a confident call. The sequence was collected from a human donor with classical Hodgkin lymphoma. The nucleotide sequence reads TGTGCCATCAGTGAGTCGTTCACTGAAGCTTTCTTT. Its product reads: CAISESFTEAFF.